Listed here are 3 T cell receptor beta chains from one sample, sequenced in a study of breast tumors, draining lymph nodes, adjacent tissues. TCRdb fed the multiplex PCR reads into MiXCR, producing one record per CDR3 protein. The sample yields 70,000 or so distinct CDR3 sequences, approximately 45% seen once. Sequences were obtained from breast tumor tissue. These receptors were collected from a female donor with breast cancer. Some clones in this sample may be carry-over from other donors' samples.

This clonotype was recorded many times. This chain connects TRBV19 to TRBJ2-3, with D unclear. The germline V gene encodes CDR1 LNHDA and CDR2 SQIVND (reference sequence). The length of the CDR3 is 17 residues. Trimming took 5 bases from V and 0 from J, leaving 18 bases between them. The CDR3 protein is CASSPDPGSSSTDTQYF. CDR3 bases: TGTGCCAGTAGTCCTGACCCGGGCAGTTCTAGCACAGATACGCAGTATTTT.

In this sample, this clonotype is medium-sized. The chain has TRBV19 and TRBJ2-5, with D uncertain. V was clipped by 5 bases and J by 5 bases, with 9 bases between them. The CDR3 sequence is 12 residues long. Germline-derived CDR1 and CDR2 are LNHDA and SQIVND (reference sequence). The CDR3 bases are TGTGCCAGTAGTTCTTTCTCCGAGACCCAGTACTTC. Translating it yields CASSSFSETQYF.

This clonotype was observed many times. This sequence joins TRBV7-9 and TRBJ2-1; no firm D call. The CDR3 has 11 amino acids. V lost 4 bases and J lost 9, with 7 bases in between. Looked up from germline, CDR1 is SEHNR and CDR2 is FQNEAQ (reference sequence). CDR3 loop: CASSYVSEQFF. For the CDR3, the DNA is TGTGCCAGCAGCTACGTATCTGAGCAGTTCTTC.